Each of the 19 T cell receptor beta chains below was sequenced from the same sample in a study of blood T cell repertoires in COVID-19. The protocol was immunoSEQ multiplex PCR, while the TCRdb copy is restricted to in-frame clones and leaves out a portion. The repertoire holds some 150,000 clones, with approximately 87% as singletons. Sequencing was carried out using peripheral blood. These receptor sequences come from a woman in her sixties or seventies with COVID-19, enrolled during active disease.

As DNA, the CDR3 is TGTGCCTGGGATACAGGGGTGGGACAGCCCCAGCATTTT. Its protein is CAWDTGVGQPQHF. V and J are TRBV30 and TRBJ1-5; 7 bases are a match to TRBD1. The germline V gene has CDR1 GTSNPN and CDR2 SVGIG (reference sequence). The CDR3 has 13 amino acids. The trim removed 5 bases at V and 7 bases at J, leaving 8 bases unmatched. Using reference TRBV30 and TRBJ1-5 for the parts outside the CDR3, the full variable domain is SQTIHQWPATLVQPVGSPLSLECTVEGTSNPNLYWYRQAAGRGLQLLFYSVGIGQISSEVPQNLSASRPQDRQFILSSKKLLLSDSGFYLCAWDTGVGQPQHFGDGTRLSIL.

This clone came up once. This chain links TRBV5-5 with TRBJ2-7; unclear D gene. This CDR3 is built from 13 residues. The germline V gene encodes CDR1 SGHKS and CDR2 YYEKEE (reference sequence). V was shortened by 2 bases and J by 3 bases, with 9 bases between the two germline ends. The CDR3: CASSFNIFYEQYF. DNA for the CDR3: TGTGCCAGCAGCTTTAACATATTCTACGAGCAGTACTTC.

The CDR3 sequence: CASSLLQTGGTGNTIYF. As DNA, the CDR3 is TGTGCCAGCAGCCTACTACAGACAGGGGGAACTGGAAACACCATATATTTT. V gene TRBV9 combines with J gene TRBJ1-3; 9 nucleotides match TRBD1. V trimming: 4 bases; J trimming: 2 bases; junction bases outside the gene matches: 10. This CDR3 region has 17 residues. Germline CDR1 and CDR2: SGDLS and YYNGEE.

The chain recombines TRBV5-1 with TRBJ1-1, with 8 positions matching TRBD1. With V trimmed by 0 bases and J by 1 base, 2 bases remained unmatched. The germline V gene has CDR1 SGHRS and CDR2 YFSETQ. This CDR3 spans 15 amino acids. CDR3 sequence: CASSLDGQGNTEAFF. CDR3 in DNA: TGCGCCAGCAGCTTGGACGGACAGGGGAACACTGAAGCTTTCTTT.

The chain combines TRBV6-5 with TRBJ1-2, with 9 bases fitting TRBD1. V shed 4 bases, J shed 6 bases, and the junction held 6 bases outside the gene matches. Germline loops: CDR1 MNHEY, CDR2 SVGAGI. The CDR3 extends over 14 amino acids. The CDR3, as DNA: TGTGCCAGCAGTTCCGGACAGGGGATGGATGGCTACACCTTC. It translates to CASSSGQGMDGYTF.

CDR3 in amino acids: CASSPGLASTDTQYF. The CDR3 DNA reads TGTGCCAGCAGTCCCGGACTAGCTAGCACAGATACGCAGTATTTT. The chain carries TRBV27 and TRBJ2-3, with 8 bases identical to TRBD2. The CDR3 has 15 residues. Germline V lookup: CDR1 MNHEY, CDR2 SMNVEV (reference sequence). The ends lost 5 bases at V and 0 bases at J; junction bases unmatched: 4.

The count of this clone is one. J is TRBJ1-4 and V is TRBV7-2; D not resolved. The length of the CDR3 is 15 residues. Trimming took 5 bases from V and 2 from J, leaving 12 bases between them. Germline loops: CDR1 SGHTA, CDR2 FQGNSA. CDR3 DNA sequence: TGTGCCAGCAGCCGCTCCGGGGTCACTAATGAAAAACTGTTTTTT. It yields the protein CASSRSGVTNEKLFF.

The V call is TRBV30, the J call TRBJ1-4, with TRBD1 as a possible D gene (5 bases). V lost 1 base, J lost 5 bases, and 8 bases lay in between. Germline V CDR1 and CDR2: GTSNPN, SVGIG (reference sequence). This CDR3 has 13 amino acids. This CDR3 reads CAWSASGNEKLFF. The CDR3 DNA is TGTGCCTGGAGTGCGTCAGGGAATGAAAAACTGTTTTTT.

The V and J genes are TRBV5-1 and TRBJ1-2; 11 bases align to TRBD1. Germline V CDR1 and CDR2: SGHRS, YFSETQ. The V and J ends lost 0 bases and 8 bases, in that order; junction bases with no gene match: 9. This CDR3 comprises 16 residues. CDR3 sequence (DNA): TGCGCCAGCAGCTTGGTAGGACAGGGGGCTTCAGGAGGCTACACCTTC. Its protein is CASSLVGQGASGGYTF.

This sequence joins TRBV6-5 and TRBJ2-2; D is uncertain. The CDR3 has 14 residues. Per germline, CDR1 MNHEY and CDR2 SVGAGI. The V end lost 2 bases, the J end lost 2 bases, and 6 bases lay between the germline ends. As DNA, the CDR3 is TGTGCCAGCAGTTACCGCGCAAACACCGGGGAGCTGTTTTTT. It encodes CASSYRANTGELFF.

The genes are TRBV3-1 (or the pseudogene TRBV3-2) and TRBJ2-3, with TRBD2 matching over 7 bases. The CDR3 consists of 17 residues. The J segment lost 4 bases and the V segment lost 0 bases, leaving 10 bases of the junction unmatched. Germline assignment: CDR1 LGHDT and CDR2 YNNKEL (reference sequence). The CDR3 reads CASSQEIPGGSADTQYF. In DNA, the CDR3 is TGTGCCAGCAGCCAAGAGATCCCGGGAGGATCCGCAGATACGCAGTATTTT.

The J gene is TRBJ1-2, the V gene TRBV4-2; 9 bases agree with TRBD1. The CDR3 sequence is 19 residues long. V was clipped by 3 bases and J by 4 bases; unmatched bases: 18. Germline V gives CDR1 LGHNA, CDR2 YNFKEQ. In nucleotides, the CDR3 is TGTGCCAGCAGCCAGACCTCCGGGACAGGGTCACTTATATCCTATGGCTACACCTTC. This codes for CASSQTSGTGSLISYGYTF.

The chain combines TRBV6-1 with TRBJ2-7, with TRBD2 matching over 7 bases. Per germline, CDR1 MNHNS and CDR2 SASEGT. V gave up 0 bases and J gave up 3 bases; unmatched junction bases: 8. The CDR3 has 16 residues. The CDR3 spells CASSEANSGTNYEQYF. CDR3 DNA sequence: TGTGCCAGCAGTGAAGCGAATTCCGGGACTAACTACGAGCAGTACTTC.

V usage is TRBV6-6 and J usage is TRBJ1-5; D remains ambiguous. Looked up from germline, CDR1 is MNHNY and CDR2 is SVGAGI (reference sequence). The CDR3 spans 14 residues. V was shortened by 5 bases and J by 3 bases, with 11 bases between the two germline ends. CDR3 coding DNA: TGTGCCAGCAGTAGTGGAGGGTACAATCAGCCCCAGCATTTT. It translates to CASSSGGYNQPQHF.

V usage is TRBV24-1 and J usage is TRBJ1-2; D not resolved. Per germline, CDR1 KGHDR and CDR2 SFDVKD. The CDR3 contains 13 residues. V was cut by 5 bases and J by 1 base, with 7 bases left in between. The CDR3 DNA sequence: TGTGCCACCAGTGTGGCCGTTAACTATGGCTACACCTTC. This encodes CATSVAVNYGYTF.

The gene calls are TRBV3-1 (or the pseudogene TRBV3-2) and TRBJ2-7; 7 nucleotides align to TRBD2. The V segment lost 0 bases and the J segment 5 bases; nucleotides outside the gene matches: 7. The germline V gene has CDR1 LGHDT and CDR2 YNNKEL (reference sequence). The CDR3 is 15 amino acids. CDR3 loop: CASSQDSGGSHEQYF. CDR3 nucleotide sequence: TGTGCCAGCAGCCAAGATAGTGGCGGGAGCCACGAGCAGTACTTC.

This chain uses TRBV11-2 with TRBJ2-5; 9 positions match TRBD2. The CDR3 length is 14 residues. Germline CDR1 SGHAT, CDR2 FQNNGV. Trimming took 4 bases from V and 5 from J; bases not matched to a gene: 5. This CDR3 reads CASSSRAGGETQYF. CDR3 bases: TGTGCCAGCAGCTCGCGGGCGGGAGGGGAGACCCAGTACTTC.

The chain joins TRBV6-6 to TRBJ2-5; the match to TRBD1 covers 8 bases. Germline V CDR1 and CDR2: MNHNY, SVGAGI (reference sequence). CDR3 length: 14 amino acids. V was clipped by 6 bases and J by 5 bases; unmatched bases: 8. CDR3 nucleotide sequence: TGTGCCAGCAGCTCGCAGGGGGCGAGGGAGACCCAGTACTTC. Translated: CASSSQGARETQYF.

This chain links TRBV5-6 with TRBJ1-4; 10 bases match TRBD1. Looked up from germline, CDR1 is SGHDT and CDR2 is YYEEEE. This CDR3 region has 16 residues. V was clipped by 4 bases and J by 5 bases; unmatched bases: 8. The CDR3 loop is CASSTFGQGGNEKLFF. DNA for the CDR3: TGTGCCAGCAGCACCTTCGGACAGGGGGGAAATGAAAAACTGTTTTTT.